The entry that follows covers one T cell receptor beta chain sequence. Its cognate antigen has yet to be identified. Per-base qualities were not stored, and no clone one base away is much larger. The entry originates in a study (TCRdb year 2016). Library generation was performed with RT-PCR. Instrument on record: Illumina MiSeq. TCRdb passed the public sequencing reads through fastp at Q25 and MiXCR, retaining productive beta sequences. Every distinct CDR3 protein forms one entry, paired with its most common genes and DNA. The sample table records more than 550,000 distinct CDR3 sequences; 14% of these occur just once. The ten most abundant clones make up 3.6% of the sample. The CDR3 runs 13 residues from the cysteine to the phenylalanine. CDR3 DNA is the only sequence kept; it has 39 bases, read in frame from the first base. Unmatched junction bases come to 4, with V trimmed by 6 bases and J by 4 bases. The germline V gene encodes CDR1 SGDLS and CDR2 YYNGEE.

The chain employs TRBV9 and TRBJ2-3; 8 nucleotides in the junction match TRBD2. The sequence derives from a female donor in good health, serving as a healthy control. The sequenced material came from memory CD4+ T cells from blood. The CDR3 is CASTSGSADTQYF. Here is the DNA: TGTGCCAGCACGAGCGGGAGCGCAGATACGCAGTATTTT.